This T cell receptor (beta chain) was documented in a study of neoadjuvant nivolumab and ipilimumab in lung cancer (dated by TCRdb to 2020 to 2022). Regarding the study in general: Nivolumab was given at 3 mg/kg intravenously on days 1, 15 and 29, and the combination arm added ipilimumab 1 mg/kg on day 1 only. In the trial, 45 or so patients with operable NSCLC were treated, of whom approximately 23 were randomized to nivolumab monotherapy and about 20 to nivolumab plus ipilimumab. The primary endpoint of the trial was the rate of major pathologic response (MPR) in the intention-to-treat population of each study arm. The study compared TCR repertoires in pretherapy (baseline) peripheral blood with TCR repertoires in tumors resected at surgery after neoadjuvant immune checkpoint blockade. Seven patients had matched pretherapy and resected tumor pairs analyzed, with four treated with nivolumab and three with nivolumab plus ipilimumab.

Concerning this clone: It has no known antigen specificity. No clone much larger than this one lies a single base away; base qualities are absent.

The library was made by the immunoSEQ multiplex PCR assay. In the source study's methods: Richness and clonality were used to summarize the repertoires, and clones that significantly expanded or contracted between pre- and post-therapy samples were identified. TCRdb's version of the immuneACCESS table is confined to in-frame rearrangements and falls short of the full clone set. An unresolved V gene accounts for under half of the shortfall where checked; the remainder is of unknown origin. The V and J calls and clone size are taken from that table; D and trimming were inferred from the DNA. This sample comprises tens of thousands of clones, approximately 90% of them detected only once. About 3.5% of the sample goes to the ten largest clones. Beyond this particular receptor, the publication reports: Pretherapy blood TCR richness correlated positively with richness in tumors resected after neoadjuvant therapy (Spearman R of about 0.82). Tumor T-cell richness and clonality rose from pretherapy to surgery in three of three dual-therapy tumors but in only two of four nivolumab-treated tumors. TCR sequencing was performed in a small number of samples. TCR richness and clonality were greater in resected tumors than in tumor-adjacent uninvolved lung, and increases were seen in more dual-therapy-treated tumors. No significant correlation was found between TCR clonality and pathologic tumor regression, and only one major-pathologic-response sample was available for the clonality analysis.

V was cut back by 3 bases and J by 3 bases, leaving a gap of 5 bases between them. CDR1 is given as LNHDA and CDR2 as SQIVND, both from the germline V gene (reference sequence). The CDR3 numbers 12 residues from cysteine through phenylalanine. Solely the CDR3 DNA is kept, with 36 bases framed from the first base. Interpreted using the paper, the time point label stands for: pretherapy, before neoadjuvant immune checkpoint inhibitors. The samples were obtained from NEOSTAR, a phase 2 randomized trial that tested neoadjuvant nivolumab or nivolumab plus ipilimumab, followed by surgery, in operable NSCLC.

This TCR derives from an adult with non-small cell lung cancer. Some clones in this sample may be carry-over from other donors' samples. The sequence joins TRBV19 to TRBJ2-5, with no reliable assignment of the D segment. This sample comprised blood, obtained before neoadjuvant nivolumab, alone or with ipilimumab. The nucleotide sequence is given as TGTGCCAGTAGTATTGGGGAAGAGACCCAGTACTTC. Translated, it reads CASSIGEETQYF.